The present TCR beta chain was sequenced within a study of radiation and T cells in renal cell carcinoma. Study as a whole: Nephrectomy followed 15 Gy stereotactic body radiation by 4 weeks.

Regarding this clone: Antigen specificity is unknown.

Stated time point: blood 2 weeks post-SBRT. Treatment reported: 15 Gy SBRT to primary tumor, nephrectomy 4 weeks later. The repertoire was sequenced with immunoSEQ multiplex PCR; TCRdb's copy has only in-frame clones and lacks some. The table records some 150,000 clones, around 90% of them present only once. General study points: No pretreatment tumor biopsies were available for baseline clonotypes. In blood, top tumor clones expanded by 2 weeks, shrinking by 4.

This sample comprised blood, obtained from a patient whose treatment included radiotherapy and nephrectomy. The receptor comes from a woman in her fifties or sixties with renal cell carcinoma.

CDR3 coding DNA: TGCGCCAGCGGAGCGTCGGCGGATTCACCCCTCCACTTT. Amino acids: CASGASADSPLHF. The chain carries TRBV5-1 and TRBJ1-6, with no clear D. Trimming took off 7 bases at V and 8 bases at J, with 13 bases between the two ends. From germline, CDR1 is SGHRS and CDR2 YFSETQ. This CDR3 is 13 amino acids long.